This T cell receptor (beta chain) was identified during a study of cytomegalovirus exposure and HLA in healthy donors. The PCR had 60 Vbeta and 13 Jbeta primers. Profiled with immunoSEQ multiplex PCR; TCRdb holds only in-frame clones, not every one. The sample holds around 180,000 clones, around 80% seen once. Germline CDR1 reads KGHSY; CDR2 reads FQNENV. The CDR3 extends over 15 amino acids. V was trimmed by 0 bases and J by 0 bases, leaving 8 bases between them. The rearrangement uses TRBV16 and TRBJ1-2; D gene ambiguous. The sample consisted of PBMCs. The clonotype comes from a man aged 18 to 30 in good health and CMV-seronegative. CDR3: CASSQSVTTNYGYTF. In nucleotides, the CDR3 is TGTGCCAGCAGCCAATCGGTGACAACTAACTATGGCTACACCTTC.